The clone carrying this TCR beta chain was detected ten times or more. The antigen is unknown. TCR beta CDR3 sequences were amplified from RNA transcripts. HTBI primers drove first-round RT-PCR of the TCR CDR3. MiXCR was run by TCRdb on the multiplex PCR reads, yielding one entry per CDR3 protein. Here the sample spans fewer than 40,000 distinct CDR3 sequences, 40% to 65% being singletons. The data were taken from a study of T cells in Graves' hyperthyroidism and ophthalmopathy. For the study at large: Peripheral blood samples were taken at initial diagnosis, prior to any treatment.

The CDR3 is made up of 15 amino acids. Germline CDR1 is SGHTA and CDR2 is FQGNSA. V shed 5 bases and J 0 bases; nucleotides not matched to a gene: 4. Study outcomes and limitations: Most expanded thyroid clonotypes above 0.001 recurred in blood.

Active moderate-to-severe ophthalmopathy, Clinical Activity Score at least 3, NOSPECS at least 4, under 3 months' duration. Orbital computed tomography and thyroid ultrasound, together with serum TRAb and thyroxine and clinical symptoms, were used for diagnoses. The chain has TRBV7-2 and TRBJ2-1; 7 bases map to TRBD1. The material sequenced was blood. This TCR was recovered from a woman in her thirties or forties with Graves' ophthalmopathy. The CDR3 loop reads CASSGRQGSYNEQFF. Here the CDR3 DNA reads TGTGCCAGCAGCGGACGACAGGGCTCCTACAATGAGCAGTTCTTC.